Listed here are 18 T cell receptor beta chains from one sample, sequenced in a study of Ad26.COV2.S vaccination and SARS-CoV-2 variants (dated by TCRdb to about 2021). Sample treatment or condition, as interpreted from the label and publication: some 20 received Ad26.COV2.S at low or high dose, single or two shots; 5 received placebo; per-sample allocation not given. Repertoires of vaccine and placebo recipients were sequenced from samples taken on day 63 after the first injection. Library creation used the immunoSEQ multiplex PCR assay. TCRdb limited this immuneACCESS table to in-frame rearrangements with V and J called. A share of clones is missing; checked studies link under half to unresolved V genes, and the rest is unexplained. The sample table lists about 480,000 clones, 87% of them with a count of one. The ten largest account for 13% of the sample. This specimen consisted of peripheral blood, obtained in a trial of Ad26.COV2.S vaccine versus placebo. The receptors originated from a person aged 18-60 years who received the Ad26.COV2.S COVID-19 vaccine or a placebo.

The chain joins TRBV30 to TRBJ2-7; no reliable D call. V shed 0 bases and J shed 7 bases, with 13 bases lying between them. The germline V gene encodes CDR1 GTSNPN and CDR2 SVGIG (reference sequence). This CDR3 has 13 amino acids. This CDR3 reads CAWSVHGVEEQYF. In DNA form, the CDR3 reads TGTGCCTGGAGTGTACATGGGGTGGAAGAGCAGTACTTC.

The CDR3 loop is CASRVLAEETQYF. The CDR3 DNA sequence: TGCGCCAGCAGGGTACTAGCGGAAGAGACCCAGTACTTC. V is TRBV5-1 and J is TRBJ2-5; 8 bases agree with TRBD2. Per germline, CDR1 SGHRS and CDR2 YFSETQ. V dropped 5 bases and J dropped 3; count of bases not matched to a gene: 3. The CDR3 spans 13 residues. The complete variable domain, with remaining parts taken from reference TRBV5-1 and TRBJ2-5, reads KAGVTQTPRYLIKTRGQQVTLSCSPISGHRSVSWYQQTPGQGLQFLFEYFSETQRNKGNFPGRFSGRQFSNSRSEMNVSTLELGDSALYLCASRVLAEETQYFGPGTRLLVL.

For this clone: Its ends do not fully match the called genes, so a read error is possible. The genes are TRBV11-2 and TRBJ1-2, with a weak D call TRBD1 (5 bases). CDR3 length: 12 amino acids. Germline CDR1 reads SGHAT; CDR2 reads FQNNGV. CDR3 sequence (DNA): TGTGCCAGCAGCTTGTCCGGGACCCTTCCCATATTC. Residues: CASSLSGTLPIF.

This clone has just one count. The V call is TRBV28, the J call TRBJ2-7, with D maybe TRBD1 (7 bases). This CDR3 has 15 amino acids. The V and J ends lost 4 bases and 2 bases respectively, with 15 bases between them. The germline V gene encodes CDR1 MDHEN and CDR2 SYDVKM. Here the CDR3 reads CASSSGGQRTYEQYF. CDR3 DNA: TGTGCCAGCAGTTCCGGGGGACAGCGCACCTACGAGCAGTACTTC.

In its sample, this clone was seen a few times. This chain joins TRBV7-9 and TRBJ1-2, with no clear D. This CDR3 comprises 13 residues. The germline CDR1 and CDR2 sequences are SEHNR and FQNEAQ (reference sequence). V was trimmed by 1 base and J by 8 bases, leaving 11 bases between them. The CDR3 nucleotides are TGTGCCAGCAGCTTAGAGGGTTTTGTGGGCTACACCTTC. Its translation: CASSLEGFVGYTF. Based on the CDR3 plus reference TRBV7-9 and TRBJ1-2, the full variable domain is DTGVSQNPRHKITKRGQNVTFRCDPISEHNRLYWYRQTLGQGPEFLTYFQNEAQLEKSRLLSDRFSAERPKGSFSTLEIQRTEQGDSAMYLCASSLEGFVGYTFGSGTRLTVV.

V is TRBV24-1 and J is TRBJ1-5; 7 bases are shared with TRBD1. V was clipped by 4 bases and J by 3 bases; unmatched bases: 2. CDR3 length: 14 amino acids. Germline CDR1 is KGHDR and CDR2 is SFDVKD. In DNA form, the CDR3 reads TGTGCCACCAGTGAAGACAGGGACAATCAGCCCCAGCATTTT. Protein sequence: CATSEDRDNQPQHF.

The chain recombines TRBV3-1 (or the pseudogene TRBV3-2) with TRBJ2-5, with 9 bases lining up with TRBD2. V shed 0 bases, J shed 2 bases, and the junction held 7 bases outside the gene matches. CDR3 size: 17 residues. Germline CDR1 reads LGHDT; CDR2 reads YNNKEL (reference sequence). CDR3 protein: CASSQDRGRAGQETQYF. The DNA of the CDR3 is TGTGCCAGCAGCCAAGATCGCGGGAGGGCCGGGCAAGAGACCCAGTACTTC.

The V gene is TRBV7-9, the J gene TRBJ2-7, with TRBD2 identical over 13 bases. The CDR3 runs 15 residues. V lost 3 bases and J lost 5; bases outside the gene matches: 4. CDR1 is SEHNR, CDR2 FQNEAQ, per germline (reference sequence). The CDR3 protein is CASSFGLAGANEQYF. The CDR3 DNA reads as TGTGCCAGCAGCTTCGGACTAGCGGGAGCCAACGAGCAGTACTTC.

This clone showed up just once. The chain uses TRBV3-1 (or the pseudogene TRBV3-2) and TRBJ2-7; 11 bases agree with TRBD2. The J segment lost 6 bases and the V segment lost 2 bases, leaving 9 bases of the junction unmatched. Germline values: CDR1 LGHDT, CDR2 YNNKEL (reference sequence). This CDR3 spans 16 amino acids. The CDR3 DNA reads TGTGCCAGCAGCCAACGGGGCGTAGCGGGAGGGTCCGAGCAGTACTTC. Translation: CASSQRGVAGGSEQYF.

The chain combines TRBV27 with TRBJ1-5; D unresolved. V was pared by 6 bases and J by 3 bases, with 6 bases between. Germline CDR1 MNHEY, CDR2 SMNVEV (reference sequence). This CDR3 region has 12 residues. CDR3 region: CASSSFNQPQHF. The CDR3 nucleotides read TGTGCCAGCAGCTCCTTCAATCAGCCCCAGCATTTT.

This clone was counted once. The chain carries TRBV7-2 and TRBJ2-5, with D possibly being TRBD1 (5 bases). V lost 5 bases and J lost 2, with 18 bases in between. The germline V gene has CDR1 SGHTA and CDR2 FQGNSA. This CDR3 has 16 amino acids. CDR3 protein: CASSANTLGPQETQYF. Written as DNA, the CDR3 is TGTGCCAGCAGCGCGAACACGTTGGGGCCTCAAGAGACCCAGTACTTC.

With regard to this clone: This may come from a read error, since a much larger clone is one base off. V is TRBV12-3 or TRBV12-4 and J is TRBJ1-6, with unresolved D. The CDR3 runs 12 residues. V was clipped by 3 bases and J by 7 bases, with 4 bases between them. The CDR3 DNA follows: TGTGCCAGCAGTTTCAGGAATTCACCCCTCCACTTT. This gives the protein CASSFRNSPLHF.

V and J are TRBV28 and TRBJ1-5; 7 nucleotides agree with TRBD1. The junction had 7 bases not matched to a gene; V was cut back by 11 bases and J by 3 bases. The CDR3 is made up of 13 amino acids. Germline V gives CDR1 MDHEN, CDR2 SYDVKM. CDR3 nucleotides: TGTGCCCTTGGGACAGCCCACAATCAGCCCCAGCATTTT. The encoded protein is CALGTAHNQPQHF.

This CDR3 reads CASSLQGWEGYTF. The CDR3 nucleotides are TGCGCCAGCAGCCTCCAGGGATGGGAGGGCTACACCTTC. The chain uses TRBV5-1 and TRBJ1-2; D is perhaps TRBD1 (5 bases). In germline, CDR1 is SGHRS, CDR2 YFSETQ. Trimming removed 4 bases at V and 8 bases at J, with 15 bases between. This CDR3 is built from 13 residues.

V is TRBV2 and J is TRBJ2-2; D call uncertain. V gave up 4 bases and J gave up 2 bases, with 11 bases separating them. CDR3 length: 15 residues. Germline CDR1 and CDR2: SNHLY and FYNNEI. CDR3 nucleotides: TGTGCCAGCAGTGCGCGGCAGACCAACACCGGGGAGCTGTTTTTT. This sequence encodes CASSARQTNTGELFF.

The rearrangement uses TRBV12-5 and TRBJ1-1, with D perhaps TRBD1 (5 bases). The V gene lost 0 bases and the J gene lost 0 bases, with 11 bases spanning the gap. Germline V lookup: CDR1 LGHNT, CDR2 FRNRAP. There are 16 residues in the CDR3. Here the CDR3 DNA reads TGTGCTAGTGGTTTGGTATTGGAGGGGATGAACACTGAAGCTTTCTTT. Protein: CASGLVLEGMNTEAFF.

The chain uses TRBV5-1 and TRBJ2-2; 10 bases align to TRBD2. Germline assignment: CDR1 SGHRS and CDR2 YFSETQ. This CDR3 contains 15 residues. The trim removed 5 bases at V and 5 bases at J, leaving 6 bases unmatched. For the CDR3, the DNA is TGCGCCAGCAGAGTACTAGCGGGATTGACCGGGGAGCTGTTTTTT. Residues: CASRVLAGLTGELFF.

The V and J genes are TRBV3-1 (or the pseudogene TRBV3-2) and TRBJ2-5; D unresolved. The V and J ends lost 4 bases and 3 bases respectively, with 9 bases between them. The germline V gene encodes CDR1 LGHDT and CDR2 YNNKEL (reference sequence). The CDR3 spans 13 residues. The DNA for the CDR3 is TGTGCCAGCAGCCGAGGCCAAAAAGAGACCCAGTACTTC. This gives the protein CASSRGQKETQYF.